One and the same sample provided the 27 T cell receptor beta chains below, sequenced in a study of T cells expressing NK-cell markers. Following a re-call of the 5' RACE reads, TCRdb has one entry per CDR3 protein and lacks DNA. Its table records roughly 380,000 distinct CDR3 sequences. The sample consisted of blood T cells: a sorted CD56 or NKG2C T cell subset, CD4+ or CD8+ T cells, or bulk PBMC T cells (not recorded which). The origin of the receptors is a man aged 18-70 years in good health.

The chain carries TRBV10-3 and TRBJ2-2; absent DNA, TCRdb's TRBD1 call cannot be checked. Germline CDR1 is ENHRY and CDR2 is SYGVKD. The CDR3 contains 18 residues. The CDR3 here is CAISDPGFSRGLLGELFF.

The chain links TRBV25-1 to TRBJ1-3. The CDR3 covers 15 residues. Germline values: CDR1 MGHDK, CDR2 SYGVNS. The CDR3 sequence: CASSDTRVSGNTIYF.

The rearrangement joins TRBV7-6 to TRBJ2-1; the TCRdb D gene call, TRBD2, has no DNA to confirm it. Looked up from germline, CDR1 is SGHVS and CDR2 is FNYEAQ. The CDR3 totals 17 residues. Here the CDR3 reads CASSSLASGGAINEQFF.

The chain uses TRBV7-3 and TRBJ2-2; the D gene TCRdb calls, TRBD2, cannot be checked with no DNA. This CDR3 spans 17 amino acids. Germline lookup yields CDR1 SGHTA and CDR2 FQGTGA. The CDR3 loop is CASSSDGLAANTGELFF.

The chain couples TRBV5-1 to TRBJ2-7; the D call of TRBD1 rests on TCRdb alone, since no DNA is present to check it. The CDR3 has 16 amino acids. In germline, CDR1 is SGHRS, CDR2 YFSETQ. CDR3 residues: CASSLAQGLLMDEQYF.

The chain links TRBV2 to TRBJ2-5; absent DNA, TCRdb's TRBD2 call cannot be checked. CDR1 is SNHLY, CDR2 FYNNEI, per germline. The CDR3 contains 17 residues. The CDR3 loop is CASSDGLIAGGVETQYF.

The V and J genes are TRBV6-6 and TRBJ2-5; the TCRdb call, TRBD1, lacks DNA for checking. CDR3 length: 12 amino acids. Per the germline V gene, CDR1 is MNHNY and CDR2 is SVGAGI (reference sequence). This chain's CDR3 is CASSRGSGTQYF.

The rearrangement links TRBV15 to TRBJ2-7; checking the TCRdb D call of TRBD2 is not possible without DNA. The length of the CDR3 is 13 residues. Germline loops: CDR1 LNHNV, CDR2 YYDKDF (reference sequence). This CDR3 is CATSRDGRYEQYF. Looking up the rest from reference TRBV15 and TRBJ2-7 gives the full variable domain: DAMVIQNPRYQVTQFGKPVTLSCSQTLNHNVMYWYQQKSSQAPKLLFHYYDKDFNNEADTPDNFQSRRPNTSFCFLDIRSPGLGDTAMYLCATSRDGRYEQYFGPGTRLTVT.

V is TRBV20-1 and J is TRBJ1-5; without DNA, the TCRdb call of TRBD1 cannot be checked. Germline values: CDR1 DFQATT, CDR2 SNEGSKA (reference sequence). The CDR3 totals 14 residues. The CDR3 sequence: CSARNRGYNQPQHF.

This chain joins TRBV7-9 and TRBJ2-5. The CDR3 covers 13 residues. CDR1 and CDR2 (germline): SEHNR, FQNEAQ (reference sequence). The CDR3 loop reads CASSFQSGETQYF.

J is TRBJ1-2 and V is TRBV2; the D call from TCRdb, TRBD1, cannot be confirmed without DNA. Germline-derived CDR1 and CDR2 are SNHLY and FYNNEI. This CDR3 has 14 residues. The CDR3 sequence: CASGGTGVNYGYTF.

This chain joins TRBV2 and TRBJ2-7; TCRdb indicates TRBD1, and absent DNA this call remains unverified. CDR1 is SNHLY and CDR2 is FYNNEI in the germline V gene. This CDR3 has 15 residues. The CDR3 protein is CASSLRQVYSYEQYF.

V usage is TRBV7-2 and J usage is TRBJ2-7. Germline V lookup: CDR1 SGHTA, CDR2 FQGNSA. The CDR3 loop spans 16 amino acids. The CDR3 sequence: CASSLAVAGRSDEQYF.

This chain connects TRBV2 to TRBJ2-1; TCRdb proposes TRBD1, but this gene call is untestable without DNA. The germline V gene encodes CDR1 SNHLY and CDR2 FYNNEI. The CDR3 consists of 11 residues. CDR3 sequence: CASMGVIGQFF.

The V call is TRBV6-2 or TRBV6-3, the J call TRBJ2-3; the TRBD1 assignment by TCRdb is unverifiable without DNA. Looked up from germline, CDR1 is MNHEY and CDR2 is SVGEGT. The CDR3 loop spans 16 amino acids. The CDR3: CASSYRGTGRADTQYF.

The chain carries TRBV11-2 and TRBJ2-1; TCRdb indicates TRBD2, and absent DNA this call remains unverified. This CDR3 comprises 15 residues. The germline CDR1 and CDR2 sequences are SGHAT and FQNNGV. The CDR3 protein is CASTGRRAGSNEQFF.

The chain couples TRBV19 to TRBJ2-1. CDR1 is LNHDA, CDR2 SQIVND, per germline (reference sequence). The CDR3 consists of 14 residues. CDR3 residues: CASSTRATVNEQFF.

V and J are TRBV25-1 and TRBJ1-6. The CDR3 has 14 amino acids. Germline V gene data show CDR1 as MGHDK and CDR2 as SYGVNS. The CDR3 is CASRSRINNSPLHF.

The chain joins TRBV28 to TRBJ1-1. There are 12 residues in the CDR3. CDR1 and CDR2 from the germline V gene are MDHEN and SYDVKM. The CDR3 protein is CASNPISGEAFF.

The chain has TRBV19 and TRBJ1-1; with no DNA, the TCRdb D assignment of TRBD1 cannot be verified. The CDR3 covers 14 residues. In germline, CDR1 is LNHDA, CDR2 SQIVND (reference sequence). The CDR3 sequence is CASARDRGNTEAFF.

The chain links TRBV5-6 to TRBJ1-5. This CDR3 spans 16 amino acids. CDR1 SGHDT and CDR2 YYEEEE come from the germline V gene. The chain's CDR3 is CASSLKGPRGNQPQHF.

The chain carries TRBV7-3 and TRBJ1-2; the D call from TCRdb, TRBD1, cannot be confirmed without DNA. CDR3 length: 14 residues. Germline lookup yields CDR1 SGHTA and CDR2 FQGTGA. The chain's CDR3 is CASSSEDWAEGYTF.

The V and J genes are TRBV9 and TRBJ2-5. Germline values: CDR1 SGDLS, CDR2 YYNGEE. The CDR3 spans 16 residues. CDR3 region: CASSVGYAGDQETQYF.

V usage is TRBV4-1 and J usage is TRBJ2-3; TCRdb names TRBD1, which stays unverified in the absence of DNA. There are 15 residues in the CDR3. Germline values: CDR1 MGHRA, CDR2 YSYEKL. The CDR3 spells CASSQTGGLTDTQYF.

The J gene is TRBJ1-2, the V gene TRBV6-1. CDR1 is MNHNS and CDR2 is SASEGT in the germline V gene. The CDR3 extends over 14 amino acids. This CDR3 reads CASSLTTETYGYTF.

The V call is TRBV27, the J call TRBJ2-5; TCRdb picks TRBD1, but there is no DNA to check that call. This CDR3 has 14 residues. Per germline, CDR1 MNHEY and CDR2 SMNVEV (reference sequence). CDR3 residues: CASSRQGGQETQYF.

The rearrangement links TRBV12-3 or TRBV12-4 to TRBJ1-1; checking the TCRdb D call of TRBD1 is not possible without DNA. The CDR3 has 14 residues. This CDR3 is CASSSQVLNTEAFF.